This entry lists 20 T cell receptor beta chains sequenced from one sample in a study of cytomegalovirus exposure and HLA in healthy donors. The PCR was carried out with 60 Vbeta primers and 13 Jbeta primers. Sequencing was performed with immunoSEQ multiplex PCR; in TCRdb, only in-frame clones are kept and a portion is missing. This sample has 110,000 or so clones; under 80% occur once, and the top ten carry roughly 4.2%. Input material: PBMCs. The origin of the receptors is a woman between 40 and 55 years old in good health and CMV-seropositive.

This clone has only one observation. The CDR3 is CASSQGTLVGTEAFF. Here the CDR3 DNA reads TGCGCCAGCAGCCAAGGGACACTCGTGGGCACTGAAGCTTTCTTT. The chain carries TRBV5-1 and TRBJ1-1; a possible D gene is TRBD1 (6 bases). The CDR3 is 15 residues long. Trimming shortened V by 4 bases and J by 4 bases, and 17 bases separated the two germline ends. CDR1 is SGHRS and CDR2 is YFSETQ in the germline V gene.

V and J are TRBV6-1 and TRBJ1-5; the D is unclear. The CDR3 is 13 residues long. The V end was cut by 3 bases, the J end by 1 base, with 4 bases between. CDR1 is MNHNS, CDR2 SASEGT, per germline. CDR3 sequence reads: CASSDVSNQPQHF. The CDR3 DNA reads TGTGCCAGCAGTGACGTGAGCAATCAGCCCCAGCATTTT.

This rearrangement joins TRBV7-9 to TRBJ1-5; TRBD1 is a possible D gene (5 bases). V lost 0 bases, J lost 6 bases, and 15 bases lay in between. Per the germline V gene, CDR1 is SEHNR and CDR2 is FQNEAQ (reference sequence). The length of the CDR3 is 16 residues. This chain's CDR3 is CASSLAVGEGTQPQHF. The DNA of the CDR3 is TGTGCCAGCAGCTTAGCGGTAGGGGAAGGAACTCAGCCCCAGCATTTT.

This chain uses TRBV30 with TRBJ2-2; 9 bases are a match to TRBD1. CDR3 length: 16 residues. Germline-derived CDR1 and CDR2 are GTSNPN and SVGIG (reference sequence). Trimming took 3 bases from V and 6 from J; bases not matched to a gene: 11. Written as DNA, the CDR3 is TGTGCCTGGAGGACCCCCCGACAGGGGGTTGCCGGGGAGCTGTTTTTT. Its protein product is CAWRTPRQGVAGELFF.

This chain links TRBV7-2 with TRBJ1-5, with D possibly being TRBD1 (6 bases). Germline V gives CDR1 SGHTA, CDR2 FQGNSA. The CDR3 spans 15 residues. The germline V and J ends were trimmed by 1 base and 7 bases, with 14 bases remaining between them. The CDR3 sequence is CASSLGIRTEQPQHF. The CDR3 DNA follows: TGTGCCAGCAGCTTAGGGATTCGGACAGAGCAGCCCCAGCATTTT.

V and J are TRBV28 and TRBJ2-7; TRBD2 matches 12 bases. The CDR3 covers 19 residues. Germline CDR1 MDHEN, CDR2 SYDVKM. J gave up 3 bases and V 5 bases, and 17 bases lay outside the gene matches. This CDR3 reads CASSEILAGGSLGIYEQYF. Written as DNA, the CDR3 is TGTGCCAGCAGTGAAATACTAGCGGGGGGCTCCTTAGGAATCTACGAGCAGTACTTC.

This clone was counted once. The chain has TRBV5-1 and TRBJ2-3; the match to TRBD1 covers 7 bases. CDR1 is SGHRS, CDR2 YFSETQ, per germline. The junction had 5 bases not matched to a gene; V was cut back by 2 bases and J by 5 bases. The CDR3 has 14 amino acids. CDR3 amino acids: CASSLKGAQDTQYF. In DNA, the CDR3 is TGCGCCAGCAGCTTAAAGGGGGCCCAAGATACGCAGTATTTT.

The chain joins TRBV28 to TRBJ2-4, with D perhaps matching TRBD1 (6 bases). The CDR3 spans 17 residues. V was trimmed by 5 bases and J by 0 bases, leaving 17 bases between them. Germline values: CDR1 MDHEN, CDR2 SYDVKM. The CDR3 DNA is TGTGCCAGCAGTCCCAGAACAGGGACGCTAGCCAAAAACATTCAGTACTTC. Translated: CASSPRTGTLAKNIQYF.

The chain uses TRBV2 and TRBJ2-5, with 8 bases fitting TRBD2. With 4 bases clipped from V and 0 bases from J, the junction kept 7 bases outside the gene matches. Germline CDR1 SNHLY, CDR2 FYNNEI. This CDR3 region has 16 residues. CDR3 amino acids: CASSAVAGTYQETQYF. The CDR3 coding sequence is TGTGCCAGCAGTGCGGTAGCGGGGACGTACCAAGAGACCCAGTACTTC. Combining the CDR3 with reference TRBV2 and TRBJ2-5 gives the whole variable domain EPEVTQTPSHQVTQMGQEVILRCVPISNHLYFYWYRQILGQKVEFLVSFYNNEISEKSEIFDDQFSVERPDGSNFTLKIRSTKLEDSAMYFCASSAVAGTYQETQYFGPGTRLLVL.

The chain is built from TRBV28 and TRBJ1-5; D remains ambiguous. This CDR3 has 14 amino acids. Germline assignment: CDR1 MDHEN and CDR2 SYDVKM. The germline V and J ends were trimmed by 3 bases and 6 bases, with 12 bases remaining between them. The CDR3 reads CASSFVGSGQPQHF. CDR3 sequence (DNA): TGTGCCAGCAGTTTTGTAGGGAGCGGTCAGCCCCAGCATTTT.

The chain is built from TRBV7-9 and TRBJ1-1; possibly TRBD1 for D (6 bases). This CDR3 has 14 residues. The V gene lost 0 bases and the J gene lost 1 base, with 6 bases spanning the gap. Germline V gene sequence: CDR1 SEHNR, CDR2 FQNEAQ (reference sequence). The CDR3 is CASSLAGGNTEAFF. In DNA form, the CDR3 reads TGTGCCAGCAGCTTAGCAGGGGGGAACACTGAAGCTTTCTTT.

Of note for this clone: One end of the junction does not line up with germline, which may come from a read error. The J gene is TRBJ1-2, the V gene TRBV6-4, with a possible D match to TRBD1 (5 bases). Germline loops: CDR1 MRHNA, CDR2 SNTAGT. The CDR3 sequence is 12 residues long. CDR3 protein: CASRDWRGGYTF. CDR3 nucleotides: TGTGCCAGCAGGGACTGGCGGGGGGGCTACACCTTC.

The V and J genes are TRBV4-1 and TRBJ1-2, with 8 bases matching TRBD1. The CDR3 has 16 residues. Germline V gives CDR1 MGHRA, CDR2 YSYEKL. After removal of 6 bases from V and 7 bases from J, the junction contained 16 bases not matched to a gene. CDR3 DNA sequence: TGCGCCAGCAGACCGATAGGACAGGGAGACTTCTCTGGCTACACCTTC. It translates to CASRPIGQGDFSGYTF.

As DNA, the CDR3 is TGCGCCAGCAGCCCGACAGGGGGTGGCCAGCCCCAGCATTTT. It yields the protein CASSPTGGGQPQHF. The gene calls are TRBV5-1 and TRBJ1-5; TRBD1 matches 9 bases. Germline lookup yields CDR1 SGHRS and CDR2 YFSETQ. The CDR3 sequence is 14 residues long. V lost 4 bases to trimming and J lost 7 bases; unmatched junction nucleotides: 6.

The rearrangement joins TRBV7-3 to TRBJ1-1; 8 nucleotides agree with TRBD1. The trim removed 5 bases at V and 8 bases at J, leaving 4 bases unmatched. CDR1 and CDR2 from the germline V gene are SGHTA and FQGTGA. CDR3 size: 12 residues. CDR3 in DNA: TGTGCCAGCAGCGTTCAGGGGGCCGAAGCTTTCTTT. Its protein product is CASSVQGAEAFF.

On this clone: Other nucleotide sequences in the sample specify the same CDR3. DNA of the CDR3: TGCGCCAGCAGCTTGGCCGGACAAACGAACACTGAAGCTTTCTTT. This codes for CASSLAGQTNTEAFF. This chain joins TRBV5-1 and TRBJ1-1; D possibly corresponds to TRBD1 (5 bases). Germline CDR1 reads SGHRS; CDR2 reads YFSETQ. V lost 0 bases and J lost 1, with 10 bases in between. There are 15 residues in the CDR3.

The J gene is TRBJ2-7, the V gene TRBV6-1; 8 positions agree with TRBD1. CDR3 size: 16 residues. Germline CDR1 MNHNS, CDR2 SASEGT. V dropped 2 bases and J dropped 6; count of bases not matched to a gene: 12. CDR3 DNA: TGTGCCAGCAGTGAATTCCCCCGGACAGGGTTCTGCGAGCAGTACTTC. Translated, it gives CASSEFPRTGFCEQYF.

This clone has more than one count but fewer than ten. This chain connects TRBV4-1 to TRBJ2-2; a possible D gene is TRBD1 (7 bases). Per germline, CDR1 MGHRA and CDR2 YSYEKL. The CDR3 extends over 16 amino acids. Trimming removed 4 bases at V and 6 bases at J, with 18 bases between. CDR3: CASSPAGGQFSGELFF. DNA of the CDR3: TGCGCCAGCAGCCCCGCAGGGGGGCAATTTTCCGGGGAGCTGTTTTTT.

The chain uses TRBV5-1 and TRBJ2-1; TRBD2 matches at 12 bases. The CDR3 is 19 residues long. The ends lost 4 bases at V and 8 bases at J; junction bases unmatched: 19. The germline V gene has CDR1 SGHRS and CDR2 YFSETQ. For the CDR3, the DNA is TGCGCCAGCAGCCCGACCGGACTAGCGGGACGTAGAATTATGCATGAGCAGTTCTTC. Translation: CASSPTGLAGRRIMHEQFF.

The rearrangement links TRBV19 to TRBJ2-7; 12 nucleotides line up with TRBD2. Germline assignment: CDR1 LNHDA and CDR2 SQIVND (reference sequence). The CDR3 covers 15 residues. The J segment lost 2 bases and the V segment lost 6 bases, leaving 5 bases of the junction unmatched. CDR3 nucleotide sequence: TGTGCCAGTAGGATGACTAGCGGGGGCCCCTACGAGCAGTACTTC. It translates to CASRMTSGGPYEQYF.